The table lists the clone carrying this T cell receptor beta chain with many counts. The antigen is not known. TCRdb used MiXCR to reprocess the 5' RACE reads, holding one entry per CDR3 protein. This table holds fewer than 800,000 distinct CDR3 sequences, 7.1% found once. From germline, CDR1 is SQVTM and CDR2 ANQGSEA. This CDR3 spans 14 amino acids. V was cut by 5 bases and J by 5 bases, with 15 bases left in between. These data come from a study of identical twins. Study-wide points: Models underestimated out-of-frame TCR alpha sharing in monozygotic twins.

The sample was also linked to a second study, of yellow fever vaccine responses in identical twins.

The clonotype originates from a woman between 18 and 29 years old in good health. This chain links TRBV29-1 with TRBJ2-2; D is possibly TRBD1 (6 bases). The specimen was PBMCs. The DNA of the CDR3 is TGCAGCGTTCCCAGGGGCACAGATACCGGGGAGCTGTTTTTT. Translated, it gives CSVPRGTDTGELFF.